These 5 T cell receptor beta chains originate from one sample sequenced in a study of memory CD8 T cells in hepatitis C reinfection. Here immunoSEQ multiplex PCR was the method, and the copy in TCRdb shows in-frame clones only, minus some. The data contain some 44,000 clones, about 88% of them singletons. Time point denoted: late/post reinfection, 12 to 24 weeks after detection. No in vitro expansion preceded TCR sequencing of the sorted cells. The specimen sequenced was naive CD8+ T cells sorted from blood. These receptor sequences come from a man aged 18 to 30 with hepatitis C virus infection.

V is TRBV27 and J is TRBJ1-1, with D perhaps TRBD1 (6 bases). The V gene lost 4 bases and the J gene lost 4 bases, with 16 bases spanning the gap. The CDR3 loop spans 15 amino acids. The V gene's germline CDR1 is MNHEY and CDR2 SMNVEV (reference sequence). CDR3 nucleotide sequence: TGTGCCAGCAGTTCCAGGACAGACCGGGGCACTGAAGCTTTCTTT. It specifies CASSSRTDRGTEAFF.

The chain couples TRBV6-5 to TRBJ2-3; TRBD2 agrees at 12 bases. This CDR3 spans 15 amino acids. J gave up 4 bases and V 5 bases, and 4 bases lay outside the gene matches. CDR1 MNHEY and CDR2 SVGAGI come from the germline V gene. The CDR3 spells CASSRLAGAADTQYF. In nucleotides, the CDR3 is TGTGCCAGCAGTCGACTAGCGGGGGCCGCAGATACGCAGTATTTT.

The genes are TRBV7-9 and TRBJ2-2; D ambiguous. CDR3 size: 11 residues. Trimming stripped 8 bases from V and 5 bases from J, with 6 bases between. CDR1 is SEHNR and CDR2 is FQNEAQ in the germline V gene (reference sequence). CDR3 DNA sequence: TGTGCCAGCCTGAGTACCGGGGAGCTGTTTTTT. Translated, it gives CASLSTGELFF.

This clone was detected only a few times. The chain recombines TRBV29-1 with TRBJ1-1, with a possible D match to TRBD1 (5 bases). Germline-derived CDR1 and CDR2 are SQVTM and ANQGSEA. Trimming removed 6 bases from V and 0 bases from J, with 8 bases in between. The CDR3 runs to 12 residues. The CDR3 DNA reads as TGCAGCGTGGGACTCATGAACACTGAAGCTTTCTTT. Translation gives CSVGLMNTEAFF.

The chain has TRBV7-6 and TRBJ2-3; 8 bases align to TRBD1. The ends lost 5 bases at V and 4 bases at J; junction bases unmatched: 5. Germline CDR1 is SGHVS and CDR2 is FNYEAQ. The CDR3 extends over 14 amino acids. CDR3 amino acids: CASSRDRPPDTQYF. Written as DNA, the CDR3 is TGTGCCAGCAGCCGGGACAGGCCCCCAGATACGCAGTATTTT.